This T cell receptor (beta chain) was profiled in a study of T cell responses to AZD1222 COVID-19 vaccine. With 0 bases removed from V and 7 bases from J, the gap between germline ends came to 8 bases. The CDR3 runs to 12 residues. Looked up from germline, CDR1 is SGHRS and CDR2 is YFSETQ. Profiled with immunoSEQ multiplex PCR; TCRdb holds only in-frame clones, not every one. The sample includes about 120,000 clones, approximately 90% of them seen just once. Material: peripheral blood, obtained on day 0 of AZD1222 vaccination. The source is an adult in good health. This rearrangement joins TRBV5-1 to TRBJ2-7; D not certain. CDR3 coding DNA: TGCGCCAGCAGCTTGGTGGCTGAAGAGCAGTACTTC. Encoded protein: CASSLVAEEQYF.